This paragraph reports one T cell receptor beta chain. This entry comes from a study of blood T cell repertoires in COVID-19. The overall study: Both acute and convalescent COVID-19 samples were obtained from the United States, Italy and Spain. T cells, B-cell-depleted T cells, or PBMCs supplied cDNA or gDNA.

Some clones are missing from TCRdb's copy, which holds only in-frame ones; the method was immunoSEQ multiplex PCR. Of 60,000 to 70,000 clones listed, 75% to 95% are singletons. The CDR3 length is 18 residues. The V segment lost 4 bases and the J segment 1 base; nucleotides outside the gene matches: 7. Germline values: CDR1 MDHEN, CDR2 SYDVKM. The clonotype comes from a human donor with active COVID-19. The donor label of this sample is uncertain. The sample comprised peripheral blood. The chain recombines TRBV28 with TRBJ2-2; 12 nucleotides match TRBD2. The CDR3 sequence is CASSSGGLAGQNTGELFF. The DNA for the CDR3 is TGTGCCAGCAGTTCGGGGGGACTAGCGGGCCAGAACACCGGGGAGCTGTTTTTT.